Listed below are T cell receptor beta chains from one sample, sequenced in a study of T-cell reconstitution after alpha-beta-depleted transplantation in children. TCRdb independently ran MiXCR on the PCR reads; one entry per CDR3 protein. The sample records about 200,000 distinct CDR3 sequences, roughly 7.1% being singletons. Material: PBMCs, obtained before TCRalphabeta/CD19-depleted stem cell transplant. All receptors come from a boy between 2 and 10 years old with acute lymphoblastic leukemia, due to receive a stem cell transplant. CDR3s include the opening cysteine and the closing phenylalanine or tryptophan. A D gene is named only where the DNA matches it firmly. Size tells how often a clone was seen (once, few, many) or the class of an expanded clone, and some rows leave it out.

clone size: .
D gene: .
J gene: TRBJ2-7
V gene: TRBV27
CDR3 DNA: TGTGCCAGCAGTTTTGCCGCGACAGACTACGAGCAGTACTTC
CDR3 protein: CASSFAATDYEQYF

clone size: many
D gene: .
J gene: TRBJ2-3
V gene: TRBV6-2/TRBV6-3
CDR3 DNA: TGTGCCAGCAGCCGACAGGAGAAACACACAGATACGCAGTATTTT
CDR3 protein: CASSRQEKHTDTQYF

clone size: many
D gene: .
J gene: TRBJ1-6
V gene: TRBV28
CDR3 DNA: TGTGCCAGCAGTTTCGGGATTGGAACTTCACCCCTCCACTTT
CDR3 protein: CASSFGIGTSPLHF

clone size: few
D gene: TRBD2
J gene: TRBJ2-1
V gene: TRBV5-1
CDR3 DNA: TGCGCCAGCAGCCACAGCGGGGGAGGGCAAGATGAGCAGTTCTTC
CDR3 protein: CASSHSGGGQDEQFF

clone size: many
D gene: .
J gene: TRBJ2-1
V gene: TRBV7-9
CDR3 DNA: TGTGCCAGCAGCTTAGGAGGGCAGGGGCTGCACAATGAGCAGTTCTTC
CDR3 protein: CASSLGGQGLHNEQFF

clone size: .
D gene: TRBD2
J gene: TRBJ2-7
V gene: TRBV10-3
CDR3 DNA: TGTGCCATCAGTGATCCGGTACTAGCGGAACTCTACGAGCAGTACTTC
CDR3 protein: CAISDPVLAELYEQYF

clone size: .
D gene: .
J gene: TRBJ2-3
V gene: TRBV11-2
CDR3 DNA: TGTGCCAGCAGCTTAGATTTAGGAGCAGCAGATACGCAGTATTTT
CDR3 protein: CASSLDLGAADTQYF

clone size: few
D gene: TRBD1
J gene: TRBJ2-2
V gene: TRBV19
CDR3 DNA: TGTGCCAGTAGAAAGGACAGGGGGGACACCGGGGAGCTGTTTTTT
CDR3 protein: CASRKDRGDTGELFF

clone size: few
D gene: TRBD1
J gene: TRBJ1-5
V gene: TRBV28
CDR3 DNA: TGTGCCAGCAGTTCCGACAGGGAGTCCCTAATCAATCAGCCCCAGCATTTT
CDR3 protein: CASSSDRESLINQPQHF

clone size: .
D gene: TRBD1
J gene: TRBJ2-7
V gene: TRBV7-9
CDR3 DNA: TGTGCCAGCAGCTGGGCTGGCGGGACAGGGATGTACGAGCAGTACTTC
CDR3 protein: CASSWAGGTGMYEQYF